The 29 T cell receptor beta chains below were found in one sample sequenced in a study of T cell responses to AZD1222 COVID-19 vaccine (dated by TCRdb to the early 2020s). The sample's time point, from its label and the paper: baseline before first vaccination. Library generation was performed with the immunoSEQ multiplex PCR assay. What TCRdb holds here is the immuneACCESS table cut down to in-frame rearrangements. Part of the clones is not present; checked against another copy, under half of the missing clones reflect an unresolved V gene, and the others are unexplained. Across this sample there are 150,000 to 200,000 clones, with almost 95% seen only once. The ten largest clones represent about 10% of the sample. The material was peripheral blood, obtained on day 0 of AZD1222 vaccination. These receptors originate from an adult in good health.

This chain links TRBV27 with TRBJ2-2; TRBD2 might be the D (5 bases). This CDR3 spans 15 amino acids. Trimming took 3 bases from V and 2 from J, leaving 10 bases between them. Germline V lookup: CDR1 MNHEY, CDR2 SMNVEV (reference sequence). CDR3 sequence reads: CASSLVRENTGELFF. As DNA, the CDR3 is TGTGCCAGCAGTTTGGTGAGGGAAAACACCGGGGAGCTGTTTTTT.

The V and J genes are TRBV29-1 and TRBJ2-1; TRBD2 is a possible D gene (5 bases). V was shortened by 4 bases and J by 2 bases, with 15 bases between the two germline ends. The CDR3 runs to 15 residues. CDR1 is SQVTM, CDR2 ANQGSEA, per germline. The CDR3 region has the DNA TGCAGCGTTGCCGTAGCGAGAGCAACCTACAATGAGCAGTTCTTC. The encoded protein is CSVAVARATYNEQFF.

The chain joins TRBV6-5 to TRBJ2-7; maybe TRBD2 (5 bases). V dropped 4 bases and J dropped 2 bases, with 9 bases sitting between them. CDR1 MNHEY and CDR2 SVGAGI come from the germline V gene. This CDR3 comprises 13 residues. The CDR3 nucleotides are TGTGCCAGCAGTTTGCCGGGGACCTACGAGCAGTACTTC. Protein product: CASSLPGTYEQYF.

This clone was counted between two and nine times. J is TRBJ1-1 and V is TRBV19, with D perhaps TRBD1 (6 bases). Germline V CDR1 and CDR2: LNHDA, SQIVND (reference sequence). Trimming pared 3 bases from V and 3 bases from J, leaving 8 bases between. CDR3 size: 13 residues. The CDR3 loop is CASSIKGDTEAFF. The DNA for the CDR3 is TGTGCCAGTAGTATTAAGGGGGACACTGAAGCTTTCTTT.

The CDR3 coding sequence is TGTGCCAGCAGCTCCCGAGGAGGGGGCGAAATTGGGATGAACACTGAAGCTTTCTTT. This gives the protein CASSSRGGGEIGMNTEAFF. V and J are TRBV9 and TRBJ1-1; 7 bases map to TRBD1. V gave up 4 bases and J gave up 0 bases; unmatched junction bases: 18. The length of the CDR3 is 19 residues. Germline CDR1 SGDLS, CDR2 YYNGEE. Full variable domain (missing parts from reference TRBV9 and TRBJ1-1): DSGVTQTPKHLITATGQRVTLRCSPRSGDLSVYWYQQSLDQGLQFLIQYYNGEERAKGNILERFSAQQFPDLHSELNLSSLELGDSALYFCASSSRGGGEIGMNTEAFFGQGTRLTVV.

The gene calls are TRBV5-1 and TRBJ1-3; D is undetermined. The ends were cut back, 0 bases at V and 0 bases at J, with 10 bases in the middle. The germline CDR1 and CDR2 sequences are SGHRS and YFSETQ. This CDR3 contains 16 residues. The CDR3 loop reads CASSLVRQSSGNTIYF. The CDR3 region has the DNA TGCGCCAGCAGCTTGGTCCGGCAGAGCTCTGGAAACACCATATATTTT.

The CDR3: CASSAHRPYEQYF. In DNA, the CDR3 is TGTGCGTCGTCCGCGCACCGCCCCTACGAGCAGTACTTC. The genes are TRBV7-2 and TRBJ2-7; unclear D gene. The germline CDR1 and CDR2 sequences are SGHTA and FQGNSA. There are 13 residues in the CDR3.

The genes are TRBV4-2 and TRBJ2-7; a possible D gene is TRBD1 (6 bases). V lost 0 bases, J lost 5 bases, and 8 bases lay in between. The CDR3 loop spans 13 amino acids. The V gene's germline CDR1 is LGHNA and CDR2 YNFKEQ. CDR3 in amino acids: CASSQDNRDEQYV. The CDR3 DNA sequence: TGTGCCAGCAGCCAAGATAACAGGGACGAGCAGTACGTC.

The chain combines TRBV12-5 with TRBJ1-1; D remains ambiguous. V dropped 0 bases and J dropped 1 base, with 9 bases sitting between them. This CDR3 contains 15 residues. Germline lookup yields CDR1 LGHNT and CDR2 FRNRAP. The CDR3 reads CASGLVVGRNTEAFF. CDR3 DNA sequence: TGTGCTAGTGGTTTGGTTGTAGGCAGGAACACTGAAGCTTTCTTT. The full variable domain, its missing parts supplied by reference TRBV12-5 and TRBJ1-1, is DARVTQTPRHKVTEMGQEVTMRCQPILGHNTVFWYRQTMMQGLELLAYFRNRAPLDDSGMPKDRFSAEMPDATLATLKIQPSEPRDSAVYFCASGLVVGRNTEAFFGQGTRLTVV.

Here the CDR3 DNA reads TGTGCCAGCAGTTTGAGACAGGGCTTCGAGCAGTACGTC. Its translation: CASSLRQGFEQYV. The V gene is TRBV12-3 or TRBV12-4, the J gene TRBJ2-7; 7 nucleotides match TRBD1. CDR3 size: 13 residues. The junction had 5 bases not matched to a gene; V was cut back by 3 bases and J by 6 bases.

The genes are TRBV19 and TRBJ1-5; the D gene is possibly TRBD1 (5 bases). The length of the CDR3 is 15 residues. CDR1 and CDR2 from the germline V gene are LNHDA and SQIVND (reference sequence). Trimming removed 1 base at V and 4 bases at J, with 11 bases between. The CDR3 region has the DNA TGTGCCAGTAGTATAGCAGGGAAGGAGAATCAGCCCCAGCATTTT. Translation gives CASSIAGKENQPQHF.

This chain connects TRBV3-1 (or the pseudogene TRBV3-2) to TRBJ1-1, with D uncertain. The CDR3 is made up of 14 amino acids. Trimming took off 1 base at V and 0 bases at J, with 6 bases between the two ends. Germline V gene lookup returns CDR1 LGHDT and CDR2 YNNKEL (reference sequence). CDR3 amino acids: CASSQVPMNTEAFF. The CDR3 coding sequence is TGTGCCAGCAGCCAAGTACCGATGAACACTGAAGCTTTCTTT.

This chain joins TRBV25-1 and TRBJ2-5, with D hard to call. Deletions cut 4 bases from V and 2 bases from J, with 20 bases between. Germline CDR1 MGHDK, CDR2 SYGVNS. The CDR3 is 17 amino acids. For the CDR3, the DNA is TGTGCCAGCAGTGTCCCCTCGGGCGTGGAGATACAAGAGACCCAGTACTTC. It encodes CASSVPSGVEIQETQYF.

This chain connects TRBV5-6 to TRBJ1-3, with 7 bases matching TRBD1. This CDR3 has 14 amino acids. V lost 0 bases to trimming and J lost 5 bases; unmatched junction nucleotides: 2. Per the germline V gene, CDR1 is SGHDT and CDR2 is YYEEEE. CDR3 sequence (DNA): TGTGCCAGCAGCTTGGAGGGGGCTAGAAACACCATATATTTT. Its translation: CASSLEGARNTIYF.

CDR3 bases: TGTGCCAGCTCACTGGGGACCGAGGTGGGAAAACTGTTTTTT. It translates to CASSLGTEVGKLFF. This rearrangement joins TRBV18 to TRBJ1-4; the D gene is possibly TRBD1 (5 bases). The CDR3 is 14 amino acids. Germline V gene data show CDR1 as KGHSH and CDR2 as LQKENI. V was pared by 4 bases and J by 10 bases, with 16 bases between.

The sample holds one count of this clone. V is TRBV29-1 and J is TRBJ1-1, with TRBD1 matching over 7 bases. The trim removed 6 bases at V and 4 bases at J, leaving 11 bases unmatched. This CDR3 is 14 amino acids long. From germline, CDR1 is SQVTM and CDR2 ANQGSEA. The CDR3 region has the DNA TGCAGCGTGCGAGGGGACAGCGGGAGCACTGAAGCTTTCTTT. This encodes CSVRGDSGSTEAFF.

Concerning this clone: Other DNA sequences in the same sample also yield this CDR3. The DNA of the CDR3 is TGTGCCAGCAGTTTTGAGGGAGGGTCCGAGCAGTACTTC. Translated: CASSFEGGSEQYF. V gene TRBV12-3 or TRBV12-4 combines with J gene TRBJ2-7; the match to TRBD2 covers 7 bases. V was pared by 3 bases and J by 6 bases, with 5 bases of the junction left unmatched. The CDR3 is 13 residues long.

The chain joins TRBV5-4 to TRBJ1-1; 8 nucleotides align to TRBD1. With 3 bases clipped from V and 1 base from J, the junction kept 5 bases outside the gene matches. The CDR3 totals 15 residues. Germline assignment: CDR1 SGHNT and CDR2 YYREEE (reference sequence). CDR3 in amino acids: CASSSTGTGNTEAFF. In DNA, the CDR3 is TGTGCCAGCAGCTCCACCGGGACAGGGAACACTGAAGCTTTCTTT.

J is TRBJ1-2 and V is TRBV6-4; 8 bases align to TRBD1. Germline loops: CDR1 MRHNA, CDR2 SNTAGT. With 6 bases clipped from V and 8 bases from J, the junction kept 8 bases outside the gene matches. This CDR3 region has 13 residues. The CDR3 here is CASSPRTGYGYTF. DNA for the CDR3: TGTGCCAGCAGCCCTCGGACAGGGTACGGCTACACCTTC.

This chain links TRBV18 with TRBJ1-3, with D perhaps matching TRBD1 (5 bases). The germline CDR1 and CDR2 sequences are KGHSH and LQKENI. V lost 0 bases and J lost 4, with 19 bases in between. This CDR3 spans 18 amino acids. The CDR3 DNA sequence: TGTGCCAGCTCACCACCGGCCAGGGAGTCTCGTTCGGGAAACACCATATATTTT. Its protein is CASSPPARESRSGNTIYF.

This chain's CDR3 is CASSLLGRTAGELFF. In DNA form, the CDR3 reads TGTGCCAGCAGCTTGCTCGGCCGAACGGCCGGGGAGCTGTTTTTT. J is TRBJ2-2 and V is TRBV11-3; no clear D gene. The germline gives CDR1 SGHNT, CDR2 YENEEA. This CDR3 is built from 15 residues. V gave up 3 bases and J gave up 6 bases, with 14 bases separating them.

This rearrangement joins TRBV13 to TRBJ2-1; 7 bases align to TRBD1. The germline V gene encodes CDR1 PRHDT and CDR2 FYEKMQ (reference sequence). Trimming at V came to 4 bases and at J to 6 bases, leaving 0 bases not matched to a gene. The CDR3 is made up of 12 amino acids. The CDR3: CASSSGGNEQFF. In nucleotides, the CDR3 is TGTGCCAGCAGCTCAGGGGGCAATGAGCAGTTCTTC.

The CDR3 DNA reads as TGTGCCAGCAGCTCCGGGCCATCGGGAACGGAGTTCTTC. It codes for CASSSGPSGTEFF. The rearrangement uses TRBV7-3 and TRBJ2-1; possible D gene TRBD2, 5 bases. V was shortened by 4 bases and J by 14 bases, with 18 bases between the two germline ends. Germline CDR1 reads SGHTA; CDR2 reads FQGTGA. The CDR3 length is 13 residues.

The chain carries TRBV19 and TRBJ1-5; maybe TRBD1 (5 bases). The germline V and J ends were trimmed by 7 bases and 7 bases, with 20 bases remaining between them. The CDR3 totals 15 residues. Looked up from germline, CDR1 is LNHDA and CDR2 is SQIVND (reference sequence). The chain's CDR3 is CASKRGDTLGQPQHF. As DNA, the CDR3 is TGTGCCAGTAAGAGGGGTGACACCTTAGGACAGCCCCAGCATTTT.

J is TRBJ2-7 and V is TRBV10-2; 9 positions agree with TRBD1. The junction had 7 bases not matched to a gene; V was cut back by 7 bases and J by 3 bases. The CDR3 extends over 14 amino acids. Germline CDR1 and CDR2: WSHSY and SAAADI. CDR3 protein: CASTPGQGIYEQYF. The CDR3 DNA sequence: TGCGCCAGCACTCCGGGACAGGGAATCTACGAGCAGTACTTC.

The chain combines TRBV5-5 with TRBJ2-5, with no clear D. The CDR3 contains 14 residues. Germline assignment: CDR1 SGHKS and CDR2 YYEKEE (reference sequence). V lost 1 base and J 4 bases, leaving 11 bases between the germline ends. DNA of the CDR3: TGTGCCAGCAGCTTGCCCGTACAAGTAGAGACCCAGTACTTC. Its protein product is CASSLPVQVETQYF. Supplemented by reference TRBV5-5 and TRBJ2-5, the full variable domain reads DAGVTQSPTHLIKTRGQQVTLRCSPISGHKSVSWYQQVLGQGPQFIFQYYEKEERGRGNFPDRFSARQFPNYSSELNVNALLLGDSALYLCASSLPVQVETQYFGPGTRLLVL.

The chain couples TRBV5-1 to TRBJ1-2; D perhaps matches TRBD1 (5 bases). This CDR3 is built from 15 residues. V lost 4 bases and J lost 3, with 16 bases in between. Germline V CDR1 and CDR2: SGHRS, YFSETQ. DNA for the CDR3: TGCGCCAGCAGCCCGGCCGCAGGGCGGGACTATGGCTACACCTTC. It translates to CASSPAAGRDYGYTF.

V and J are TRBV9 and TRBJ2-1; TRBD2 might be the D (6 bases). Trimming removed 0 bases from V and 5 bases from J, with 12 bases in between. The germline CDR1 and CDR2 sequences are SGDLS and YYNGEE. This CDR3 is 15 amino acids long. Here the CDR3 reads CASSVGGAGDNEQFF. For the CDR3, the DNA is TGTGCCAGCAGCGTAGGTGGAGCGGGTGACAATGAGCAGTTCTTC.

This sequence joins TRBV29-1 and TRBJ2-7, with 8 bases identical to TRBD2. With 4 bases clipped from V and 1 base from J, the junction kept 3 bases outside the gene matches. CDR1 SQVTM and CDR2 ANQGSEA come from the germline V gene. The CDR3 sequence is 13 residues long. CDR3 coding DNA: TGCAGCGTTGTTCCTAGCGGGTCCTACGAGCAGTACTTC. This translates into CSVVPSGSYEQYF.